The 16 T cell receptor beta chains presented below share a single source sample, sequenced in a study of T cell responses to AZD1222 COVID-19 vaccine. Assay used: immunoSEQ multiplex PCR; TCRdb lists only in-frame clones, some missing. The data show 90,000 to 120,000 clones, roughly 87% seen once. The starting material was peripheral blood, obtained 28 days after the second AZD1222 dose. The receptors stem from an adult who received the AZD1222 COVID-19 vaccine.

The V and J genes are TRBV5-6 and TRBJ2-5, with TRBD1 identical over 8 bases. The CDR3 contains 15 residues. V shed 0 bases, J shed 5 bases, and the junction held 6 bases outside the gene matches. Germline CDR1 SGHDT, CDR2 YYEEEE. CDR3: CASSLGQGAYETQYF. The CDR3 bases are TGTGCCAGCAGCTTGGGGCAGGGGGCATACGAGACCCAGTACTTC.

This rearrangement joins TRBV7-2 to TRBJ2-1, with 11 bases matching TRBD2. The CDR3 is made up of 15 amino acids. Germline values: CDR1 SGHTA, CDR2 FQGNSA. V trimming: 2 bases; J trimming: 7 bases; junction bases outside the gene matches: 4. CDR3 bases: TGTGCCAGCAGCTTAAGCCTAGCGGGGGGAAATGAGCAGTTCTTC. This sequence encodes CASSLSLAGGNEQFF.

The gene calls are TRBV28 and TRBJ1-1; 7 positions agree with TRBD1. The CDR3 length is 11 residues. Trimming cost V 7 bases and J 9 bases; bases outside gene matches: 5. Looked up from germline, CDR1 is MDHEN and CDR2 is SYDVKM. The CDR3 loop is CASTEGAQAFF. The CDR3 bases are TGTGCCAGCACCGAGGGGGCTCAAGCTTTCTTT.

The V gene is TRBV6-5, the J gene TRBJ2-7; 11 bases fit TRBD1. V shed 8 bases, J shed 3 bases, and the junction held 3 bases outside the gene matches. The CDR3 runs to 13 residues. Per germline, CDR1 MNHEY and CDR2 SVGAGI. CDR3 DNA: TGTGCCAGCGGGGGGACAGGGGGCTACGAGCAGTACTTC. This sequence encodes CASGGTGGYEQYF.

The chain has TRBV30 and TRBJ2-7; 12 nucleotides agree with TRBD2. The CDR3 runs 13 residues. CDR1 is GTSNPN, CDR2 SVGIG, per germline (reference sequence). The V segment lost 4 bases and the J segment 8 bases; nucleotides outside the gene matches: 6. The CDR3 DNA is TGTGCCTGGAAGACTAGCGGGGGACGTCAGCAGTACTTC. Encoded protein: CAWKTSGGRQQYF.

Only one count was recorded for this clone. This chain's CDR3 is CATSTSTDPSYEQYF. CDR3 coding DNA: TGTGCCACCAGCACCTCAACGGATCCCTCCTACGAGCAGTACTTC. The chain has TRBV15 and TRBJ2-7; D is ambiguous. Germline CDR1 is LNHNV and CDR2 is YYDKDF (reference sequence). Trimming removed 4 bases from V and 0 bases from J, with 13 bases in between. CDR3 length: 15 residues.

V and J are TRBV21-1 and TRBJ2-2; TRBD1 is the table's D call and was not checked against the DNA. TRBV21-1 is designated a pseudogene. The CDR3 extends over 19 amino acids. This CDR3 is CASSKVTKGDRDNTGELFF. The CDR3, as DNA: TGTGCCAGCAGCAAAGTCACCAAAGGGGACAGGGACAACACCGGGGAGCTGTTTTTT.

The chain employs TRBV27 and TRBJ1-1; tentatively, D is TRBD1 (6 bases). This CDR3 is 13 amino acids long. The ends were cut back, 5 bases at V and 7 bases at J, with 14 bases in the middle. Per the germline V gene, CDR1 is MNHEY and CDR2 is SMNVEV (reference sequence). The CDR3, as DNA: TGTGCCAGCAGTCAGGGGCCCCACCTTGAAGCTTTCTTT. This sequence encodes CASSQGPHLEAFF.

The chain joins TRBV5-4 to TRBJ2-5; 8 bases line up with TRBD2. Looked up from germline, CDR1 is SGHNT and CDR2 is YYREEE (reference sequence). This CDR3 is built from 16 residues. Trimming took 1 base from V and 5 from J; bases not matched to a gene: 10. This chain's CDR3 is CASSLRYGGGIETQYF. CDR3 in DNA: TGTGCCAGCAGCTTGAGGTACGGCGGGGGGATCGAGACCCAGTACTTC. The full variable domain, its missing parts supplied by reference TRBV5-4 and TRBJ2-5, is ETGVTQSPTHLIKTRGQQVTLRCSSQSGHNTVSWYQQALGQGPQFIFQYYREEENGRGNFPPRFSGLQFPNYSSELNVNALELDDSALYLCASSLRYGGGIETQYFGPGTRLLVL.

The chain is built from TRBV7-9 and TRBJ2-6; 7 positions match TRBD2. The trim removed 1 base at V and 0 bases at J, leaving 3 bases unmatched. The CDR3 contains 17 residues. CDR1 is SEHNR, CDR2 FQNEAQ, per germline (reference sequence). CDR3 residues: CASSLGGGSSGANVLTF. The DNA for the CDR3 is TGTGCCAGCAGCTTAGGCGGCGGGAGCTCTGGGGCCAACGTCCTGACTTTC.

CDR3 DNA: TGTGCCAGCAGCTCCGAACAAACAGGGTACCCACGGAGCACCATATATTTT. As protein: CASSSEQTGYPRSTIYF. The chain has TRBV7-9 and TRBJ1-3; D is possibly TRBD1 (6 bases). Germline V gene sequence: CDR1 SEHNR, CDR2 FQNEAQ (reference sequence). Between the trimmed V and J ends, which lost 4 bases and 9 bases, there was a span of 25 bases. The CDR3 totals 17 residues.

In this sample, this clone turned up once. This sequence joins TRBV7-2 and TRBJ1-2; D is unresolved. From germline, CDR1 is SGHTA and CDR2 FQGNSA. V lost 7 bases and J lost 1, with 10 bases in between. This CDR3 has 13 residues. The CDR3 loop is CASTPGGNYGYTF. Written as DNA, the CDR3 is TGTGCCAGCACCCCGGGAGGTAACTATGGCTACACCTTC.

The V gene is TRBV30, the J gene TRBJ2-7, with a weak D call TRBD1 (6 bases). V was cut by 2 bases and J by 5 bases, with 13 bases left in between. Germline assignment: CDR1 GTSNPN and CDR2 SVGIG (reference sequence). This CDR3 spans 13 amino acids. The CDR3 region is CAWSPQGPHEQYF. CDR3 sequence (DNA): TGTGCCTGGAGTCCACAGGGCCCCCACGAGCAGTACTTC.

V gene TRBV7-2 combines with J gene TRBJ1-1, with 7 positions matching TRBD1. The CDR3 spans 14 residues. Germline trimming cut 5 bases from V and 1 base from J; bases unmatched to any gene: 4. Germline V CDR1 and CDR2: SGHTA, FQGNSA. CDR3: CASSERTGNTEAFF. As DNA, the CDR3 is TGTGCCAGCAGCGAAAGGACAGGGAACACTGAAGCTTTCTTT.

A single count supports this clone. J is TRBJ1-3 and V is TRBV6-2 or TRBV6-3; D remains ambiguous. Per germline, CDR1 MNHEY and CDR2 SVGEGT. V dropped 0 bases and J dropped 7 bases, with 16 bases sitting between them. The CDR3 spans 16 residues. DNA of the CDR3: TGTGCCAGCAGTTACTCTAAGGCCGGCGATCCGAACACCATATATTTT. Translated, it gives CASSYSKAGDPNTIYF.

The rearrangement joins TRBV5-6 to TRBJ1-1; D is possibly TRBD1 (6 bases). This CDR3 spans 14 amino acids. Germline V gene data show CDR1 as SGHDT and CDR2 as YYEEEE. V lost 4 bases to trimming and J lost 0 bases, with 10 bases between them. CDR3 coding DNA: TGTGCCAGCAGCCCCGGACAGATGAACACTGAAGCTTTCTTT. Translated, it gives CASSPGQMNTEAFF.